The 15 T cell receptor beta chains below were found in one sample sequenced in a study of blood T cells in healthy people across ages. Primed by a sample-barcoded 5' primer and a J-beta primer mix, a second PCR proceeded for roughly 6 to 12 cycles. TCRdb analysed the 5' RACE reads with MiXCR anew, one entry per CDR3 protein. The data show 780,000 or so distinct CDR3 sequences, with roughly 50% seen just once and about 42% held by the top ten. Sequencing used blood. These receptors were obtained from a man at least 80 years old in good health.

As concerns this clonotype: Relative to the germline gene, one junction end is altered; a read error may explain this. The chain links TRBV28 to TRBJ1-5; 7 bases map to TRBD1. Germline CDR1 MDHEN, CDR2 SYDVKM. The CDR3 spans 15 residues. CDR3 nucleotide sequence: TGTGCCAGCAGGGGGACAGTTTATAGCAATCAGCCCCGGCATTTT. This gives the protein CASRGTVYSNQPRHF.

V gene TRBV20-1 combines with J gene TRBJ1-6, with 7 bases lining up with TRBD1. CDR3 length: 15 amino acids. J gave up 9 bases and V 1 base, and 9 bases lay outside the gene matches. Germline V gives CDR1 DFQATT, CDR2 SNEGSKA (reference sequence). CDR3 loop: CSARAVGQLASPLHF. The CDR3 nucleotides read TGCAGTGCTAGAGCGGTGGGACAGTTGGCTTCACCCCTCCACTTT.

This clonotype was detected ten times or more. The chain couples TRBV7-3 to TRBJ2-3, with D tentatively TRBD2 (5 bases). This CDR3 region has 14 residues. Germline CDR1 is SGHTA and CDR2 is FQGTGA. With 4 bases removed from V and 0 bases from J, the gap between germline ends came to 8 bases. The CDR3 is CASSSDSSTDTQYF. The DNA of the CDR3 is TGTGCCAGCAGCTCGGACTCTAGCACAGATACGCAGTATTTT.

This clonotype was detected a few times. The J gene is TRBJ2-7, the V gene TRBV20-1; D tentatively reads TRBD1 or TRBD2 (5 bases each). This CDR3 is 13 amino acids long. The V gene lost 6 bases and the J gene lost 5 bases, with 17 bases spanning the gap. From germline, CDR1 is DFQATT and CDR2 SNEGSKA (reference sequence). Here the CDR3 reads CSAPGSGIHEQYF. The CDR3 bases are TGCAGTGCCCCGGGGTCAGGGATACACGAGCAGTACTTC.

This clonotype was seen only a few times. The CDR3, as DNA: TGTGCCAGCAGCGGGATATCGGGTTGGGGCTACACCTTC. Translation gives CASSGISGWGYTF. The rearrangement links TRBV9 to TRBJ1-2; D is undetermined. V was trimmed by 3 bases and J by 8 bases, leaving 14 bases between them. Germline CDR1 SGDLS, CDR2 YYNGEE. The CDR3 is 13 residues long.

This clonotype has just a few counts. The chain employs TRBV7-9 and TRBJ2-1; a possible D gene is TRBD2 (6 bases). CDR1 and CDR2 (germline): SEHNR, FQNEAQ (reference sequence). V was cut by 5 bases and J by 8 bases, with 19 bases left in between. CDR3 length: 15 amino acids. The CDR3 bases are TGTGCCAGCAGCACCCCCTACGGGAGTGGCGATGAGCAGTTCTTC. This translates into CASSTPYGSGDEQFF.

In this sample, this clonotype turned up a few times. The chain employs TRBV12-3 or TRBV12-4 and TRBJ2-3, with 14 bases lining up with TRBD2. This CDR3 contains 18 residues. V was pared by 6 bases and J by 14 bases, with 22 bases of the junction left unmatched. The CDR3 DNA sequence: TGTGCCAGCAGACCCCCGCCGACTAGCGGGGGGGAGAACAGATACGCGTATTTT. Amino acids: CASRPPPTSGGENRYAYF.

The CDR3 nucleotides are TGTGCCAGCACGACCCGGCTAGCGGGAGTGGGCGATGAGCAGTTCTTC. It yields the protein CASTTRLAGVGDEQFF. The J gene is TRBJ2-1, the V gene TRBV27; 10 bases are a match to TRBD2. The CDR3 loop spans 16 amino acids. With 7 bases clipped from V and 8 bases from J, the junction kept 14 bases outside the gene matches. Germline V CDR1 and CDR2: MNHEY, SMNVEV (reference sequence).

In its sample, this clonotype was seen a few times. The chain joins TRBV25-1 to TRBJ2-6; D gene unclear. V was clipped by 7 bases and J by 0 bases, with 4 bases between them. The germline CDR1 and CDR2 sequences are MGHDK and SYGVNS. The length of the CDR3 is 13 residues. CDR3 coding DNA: TGTGCCAGCAAGACCTCTGGGGCCAACGTCCTGACTTTC. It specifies CASKTSGANVLTF. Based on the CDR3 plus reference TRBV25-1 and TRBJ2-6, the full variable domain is EADIYQTPRYLVIGTGKKITLECSQTMGHDKMYWYQQDPGMELHLIHYSYGVNSTEKGDLSSESTVSRIRTEHFPLTLESARPSHTSQYLCASKTSGANVLTFGAGSRLTVL.

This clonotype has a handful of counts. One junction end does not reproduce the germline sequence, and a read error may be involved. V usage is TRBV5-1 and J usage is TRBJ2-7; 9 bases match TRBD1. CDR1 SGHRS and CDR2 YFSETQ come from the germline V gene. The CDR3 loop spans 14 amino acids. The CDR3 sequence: CASSLGDRAYEQYF. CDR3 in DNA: TGTGCCAGCAGCTTGGGGGACAGGGCCTACGAGCAGTACTTC.

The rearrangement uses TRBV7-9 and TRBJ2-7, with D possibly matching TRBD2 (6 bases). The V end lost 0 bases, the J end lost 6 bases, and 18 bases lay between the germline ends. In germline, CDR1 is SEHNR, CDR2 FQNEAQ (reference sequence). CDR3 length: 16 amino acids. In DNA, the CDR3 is TGTGCCAGCAGCTTAGCGGGTGGAGGCGACGGGGGCGAGCAGTACTTC. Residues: CASSLAGGGDGGEQYF.

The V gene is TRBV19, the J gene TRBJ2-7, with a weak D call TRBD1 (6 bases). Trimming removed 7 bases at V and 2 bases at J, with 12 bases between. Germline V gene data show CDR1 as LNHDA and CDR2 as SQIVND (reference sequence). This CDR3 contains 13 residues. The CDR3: CASKPDSTYEQYF. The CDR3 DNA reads TGTGCCAGTAAGCCGGACAGCACCTACGAGCAGTACTTC.

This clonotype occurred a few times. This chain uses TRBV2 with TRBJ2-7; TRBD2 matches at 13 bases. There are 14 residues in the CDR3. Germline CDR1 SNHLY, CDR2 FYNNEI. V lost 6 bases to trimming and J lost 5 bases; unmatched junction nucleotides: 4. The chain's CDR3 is CASRGLAGVNEQYF. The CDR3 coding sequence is TGTGCCAGCAGAGGACTAGCGGGAGTGAACGAGCAGTACTTC.

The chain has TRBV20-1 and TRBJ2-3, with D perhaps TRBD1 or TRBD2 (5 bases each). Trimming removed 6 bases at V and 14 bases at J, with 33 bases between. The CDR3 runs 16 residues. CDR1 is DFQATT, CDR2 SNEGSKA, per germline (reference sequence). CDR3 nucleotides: TGCAGTGCGGGATCGGGGCTCGGATTTTGGCACAGAGACGCGTATTTT. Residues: CSAGSGLGFWHRDAYF.

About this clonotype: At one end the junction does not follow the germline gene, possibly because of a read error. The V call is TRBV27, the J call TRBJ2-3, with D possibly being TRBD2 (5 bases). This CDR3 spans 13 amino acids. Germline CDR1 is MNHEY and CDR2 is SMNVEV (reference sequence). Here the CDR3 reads CASSSPSTDTQSF. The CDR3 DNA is TGTGCCAGCAGTTCCCCTAGCACAGATACGCAGTCTTTT.